Given below is one T cell receptor (beta chain) in context. What it recognizes is unknown. This entry belongs to a study of long-term antiretroviral therapy in people with HIV. Study outcomes and limitations: Gathering of blood took place between the mid-2000s and the late 2010s, possibly under older ART regimens. Clonal populations expanded prior to ART predominated within the repertoire at all time points.

The assay used was immunoSEQ (version v3.0), run at survey level. Per sample, sequencing targeted roughly 35,000-50,000 T-cell genomes. Profiled with immunoSEQ multiplex PCR; TCRdb holds only in-frame clones, not every one. Here the sample spans fewer than 35,000 clones, approximately 86% being singletons. All participants with HIV were treated in the United States. The clonotype originates from a man aged 40-49 years with HIV. Sequencing was performed on unsorted PBMCs, taken 3 years after starting antiretroviral therapy.

CDR3 sequence: CASSSSSPKLGGNTIYF. The CDR3 DNA reads as TGTGCCAGCAGCTCCTCCTCCCCAAAGCTAGGGGGAAACACCATATATTTT. The chain recombines TRBV5-6 with TRBJ1-3; unclear D gene. CDR3 length: 17 amino acids. Germline V gene data show CDR1 as SGHDT and CDR2 as YYEEEE. The V end was cut by 3 bases, the J end by 4 bases, with 20 bases between.